This entry lists 2 T cell receptor beta chains sequenced from one sample in a study of siplizumab effects on memory and regulatory T cells. Profiling relied on immunoSEQ multiplex PCR, and the TCRdb table lists in-frame clones only, not all of them. Here the sample spans 100,000 or so clones, about nine tenths being singletons. Input material: CD4+ T cells sorted from blood. The source is a human donor in good health. Some clones in this sample may be carry-over from other donors' samples.

The rearrangement links TRBV6-6 to TRBJ2-7; tentative D call: TRBD2 (6 bases). The CDR3 length is 12 residues. Trimming stripped 5 bases from V and 4 bases from J, with 9 bases between. Looked up from germline, CDR1 is MNHNY and CDR2 is SVGAGI (reference sequence). In DNA form, the CDR3 reads TGTGCCAGCAGTAAACTAGCTTACGAGCAGTACTTC. This sequence encodes CASSKLAYEQYF.

The chain couples TRBV27 to TRBJ1-2; tentative D call: TRBD1 (6 bases). The CDR3 has 16 amino acids. Trimming stripped 3 bases from V and 4 bases from J, with 18 bases between. Germline CDR1 MNHEY, CDR2 SMNVEV (reference sequence). CDR3 protein: CASSLSGGLTLYGYTF. CDR3 nucleotides: TGTGCCAGCAGTTTGTCGGGGGGGCTAACCCTCTATGGCTACACCTTC.